One and the same sample provided the 11 T cell receptor beta chains below, sequenced in a study of cytomegalovirus exposure and HLA in healthy donors. In the PCR, 60 Vbeta and 13 Jbeta primers were used. TCRdb's copy holds only in-frame clones and misses some; the assay was immunoSEQ multiplex PCR. This repertoire includes some 110,000 clones. Sequenced sample: PBMCs. Receptor source: a man between 25 and 39 years old in good health and CMV-seronegative.

The rearrangement links TRBV5-4 to TRBJ2-2; perhaps TRBD2 as D (6 bases). The germline V gene encodes CDR1 SGHNT and CDR2 YYREEE (reference sequence). V was trimmed by 4 bases and J by 4 bases, leaving 17 bases between them. This CDR3 region has 16 residues. CDR3 sequence: CASSPAGGIVTGELFF. The CDR3 coding sequence is TGTGCCAGCAGCCCGGCCGGGGGTATAGTCACCGGGGAGCTGTTTTTT.

The genes are TRBV7-8 and TRBJ2-7, with 8 bases identical to TRBD2. Germline values: CDR1 SGHVS, CDR2 FQNEAQ. V was pared by 2 bases and J by 0 bases, with 9 bases of the junction left unmatched. The CDR3 contains 17 residues. This chain's CDR3 is CASSLRPSGSSSYEQYF. For the CDR3, the DNA is TGTGCCAGCAGCTTAAGGCCTAGCGGGTCTAGCTCCTACGAGCAGTACTTC.

This chain uses TRBV5-1 with TRBJ2-1, with 11 nucleotides matching TRBD2. Looked up from germline, CDR1 is SGHRS and CDR2 is YFSETQ. The V segment lost 4 bases and the J segment 5 bases; nucleotides outside the gene matches: 11. This CDR3 is built from 17 residues. This chain's CDR3 is CASSLRLAGPRDNEQFF. CDR3 bases: TGCGCCAGCAGCCTACGACTAGCGGGGCCCCGGGACAATGAGCAGTTCTTC.

The gene calls are TRBV6-6 and TRBJ1-2; D remains ambiguous. Per germline, CDR1 MNHNY and CDR2 SVGAGI (reference sequence). The CDR3 runs to 14 residues. The germline V and J ends were trimmed by 6 bases and 4 bases, with 15 bases remaining between them. CDR3 region: CASRNQEGAYGYTF. The DNA for the CDR3 is TGTGCCAGCAGGAACCAGGAGGGAGCCTATGGCTACACCTTC.

This sequence joins TRBV13 and TRBJ1-1; TRBD1 is a possible D gene (5 bases). Germline-derived CDR1 and CDR2 are PRHDT and FYEKMQ (reference sequence). The V end lost 2 bases, the J end lost 1 base, and 11 bases lay between the germline ends. CDR3 size: 15 residues. CDR3 amino acids: CASSLIGGGNTEAFF. The CDR3 DNA is TGTGCCAGCAGCTTAATAGGCGGGGGGAACACTGAAGCTTTCTTT.

The chain combines TRBV6-5 with TRBJ1-2; unclear D gene. V was pared by 6 bases and J by 4 bases, with 12 bases between. CDR1 is MNHEY, CDR2 SVGAGI, per germline. This CDR3 is built from 13 residues. Written as DNA, the CDR3 is TGTGCCAGCAGCCCCGTCGGGGTCTATGGCTACACCTTC. Translating it yields CASSPVGVYGYTF.

The V call is TRBV10-3, the J call TRBJ2-6, with D maybe TRBD2 (6 bases). This CDR3 contains 17 residues. The V gene's germline CDR1 is ENHRY and CDR2 SYGVKD. Trimming took off 4 bases at V and 0 bases at J, with 13 bases between the two ends. The DNA for the CDR3 is TGTGCCATCAGTGCGGCGGGAAGGGGCTCTGGGGCCAACGTCCTGACTTTC. Translating gives CAISAAGRGSGANVLTF.

The V and J genes are TRBV28 and TRBJ1-5, with 9 bases fitting TRBD1. The CDR3 covers 15 residues. Germline V gene lookup returns CDR1 MDHEN and CDR2 SYDVKM. Trimming removed 5 bases from V and 3 bases from J; junction bases left unmatched: 5. The CDR3 nucleotides are TGTGCCAGCAGTCCCGGGACAGGGTACAATCAGCCCCAGCATTTT. Protein: CASSPGTGYNQPQHF. Full variable domain (remainder filled in from reference TRBV28 and TRBJ1-5): DVKVTQSSRYLVKRTGEKVFLECVQDMDHENMFWYRQDPGLGLRLIYFSYDVKMKEKGDIPEGYSVSREKKERFSLILESASTNQTSMYLCASSPGTGYNQPQHFGDGTRLSIL.

V and J are TRBV5-4 and TRBJ1-5; D gene uncertain. From germline, CDR1 is SGHNT and CDR2 YYREEE (reference sequence). Between the trimmed V and J ends, which lost 0 bases and 4 bases, there was a span of 5 bases. The CDR3 runs 13 residues. For the CDR3, the DNA is TGTGCCAGCAGCTTGGATATTAATCAGCCCCAGCATTTT. This encodes CASSLDINQPQHF.

The rearrangement joins TRBV10-3 to TRBJ1-1, with TRBD1 as a possible D gene (6 bases). The ends were cut back, 3 bases at V and 1 base at J, with 15 bases in the middle. This CDR3 region has 16 residues. Germline CDR1 and CDR2: ENHRY and SYGVKD. CDR3 DNA sequence: TGTGCCATCAGTGATATAGTGCGGGGGGCGAACACTGAAGCTTTCTTT. This sequence encodes CAISDIVRGANTEAFF.

This chain links TRBV4-2 with TRBJ2-2, with TRBD2 identical over 12 bases. After removal of 4 bases from V and 4 bases from J, the junction contained 10 bases not matched to a gene. CDR1 LGHNA and CDR2 YNFKEQ come from the germline V gene. The CDR3 extends over 18 amino acids. The DNA for the CDR3 is TGTGCCAGCAGCCGATCCTCTAGCGGGGGGGCGTCCACCGGGGAGCTGTTTTTT. The encoded protein is CASSRSSSGGASTGELFF.